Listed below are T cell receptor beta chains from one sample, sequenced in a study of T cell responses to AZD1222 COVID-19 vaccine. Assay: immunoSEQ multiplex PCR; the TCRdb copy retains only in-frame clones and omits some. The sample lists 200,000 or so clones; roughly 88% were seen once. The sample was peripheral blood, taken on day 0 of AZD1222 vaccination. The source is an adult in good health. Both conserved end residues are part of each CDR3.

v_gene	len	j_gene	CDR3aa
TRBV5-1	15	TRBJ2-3	CASSRTVGPTATQYF
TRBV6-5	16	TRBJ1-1	CASSYSLDRGGTEAFF
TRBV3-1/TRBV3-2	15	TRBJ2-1	CASSHSGGAGNEQFF
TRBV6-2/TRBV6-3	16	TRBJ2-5	CASSFTRRGVQETQYF
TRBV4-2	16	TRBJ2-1	CASSLLSGGADNEQFF
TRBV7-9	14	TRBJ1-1	CASRTSLVNNEAFF
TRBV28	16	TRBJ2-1	CASSTPFSGGAGEQFF
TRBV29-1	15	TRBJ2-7	CSVAVDGTGLREQYF
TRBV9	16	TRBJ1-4	CASSDSFDRTNEKLFF
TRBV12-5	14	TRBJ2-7	CASGARTTSYEQYF
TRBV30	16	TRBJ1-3	CAWSVGRQGPGNTIYF
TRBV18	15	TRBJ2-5	CASSPGRGYQETQYF
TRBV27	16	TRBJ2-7	CASSPLRTGGAYEQYF
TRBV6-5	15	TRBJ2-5	CASSYGATQQETQYF
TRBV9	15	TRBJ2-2	CASSPPGQAVGELFF
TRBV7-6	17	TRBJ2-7	CASSLELGGGARYEQYF
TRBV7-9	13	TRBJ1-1	CASSLGGGTEAFF
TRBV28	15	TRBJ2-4	CASRSEGTGEDIQYF
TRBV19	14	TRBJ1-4	CASSTLRVSEKLFF
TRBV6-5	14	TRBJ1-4	CASSPGRPNEKLFF